The rows below give T cell receptor beta chains drawn from one sample of a study of T cells in Graves' hyperthyroidism and ophthalmopathy. Each CDR3 protein gets one entry after TCRdb re-called the multiplex PCR reads with MiXCR. This sample has around 480,000 distinct CDR3 sequences, with about an eighth found just once. Sequencing was done on a sample of blood. The receptors here all came from a woman aged 18-35 years with Graves' hyperthyroidism. CDR3s include the opening cysteine and the closing phenylalanine or tryptophan. A D gene is named only where the DNA matches it firmly. The size field is filled for only some rows; it gives once, few, many or a size class.

TRBV11-1	.	TRBJ1-2	many	CASSKGASRAYGYTF	TGTGCCAGCAGCAAAGGGGCTTCAAGGGCCTATGGCTACACCTTC
TRBV10-3	TRBD2	TRBJ2-7	.	CAILGDTSGPSYEQYF	TGTGCCATCCTAGGGGATACTAGCGGACCTTCCTACGAGCAGTACTTC
TRBV11-2	TRBD1	TRBJ1-1	many	CASSLGSSFRAGGEAFF	TGTGCCAGCAGCTTAGGTTCCTCTTTCCGGGCAGGGGGTGAAGCTTTCTTT
TRBV7-3	TRBD2	TRBJ2-1	few	CASSLSGSHEQFF	TGTGCCAGCAGCTTAAGCGGGAGCCATGAGCAGTTCTTC
TRBV27	TRBD1	TRBJ1-2	many	CASSPGQEDGYTF	TGTGCCAGCAGTCCAGGACAGGAGGATGGCTACACCTTC
TRBV6-1	.	TRBJ1-2	many	CATFGQSDGYTF	TGTGCCACATTTGGACAGTCCGATGGCTACACCTTC
TRBV2	TRBD2	TRBJ2-3	.	CASSDLADSTDTQYF	TGTGCCAGCAGTGATCTAGCGGATAGCACAGATACGCAGTATTTT
TRBV9	.	TRBJ1-2	.	CASSVESGGTSKVYGYTF	TGTGCCAGCAGCGTAGAGTCCGGAGGCACCTCTAAAGTCTATGGCTACACCTTC
TRBV12-3/TRBV12-4	.	TRBJ2-5	many	CASSSRRGTQYF	TGTGCCAGCAGTTCCCGCCGAGGGACCCAGTACTTC
TRBV20-1	TRBD1	TRBJ1-6	few	CSARVAGQPHSPLHF	TGCAGTGCTAGGGTGGCGGGACAGCCCCATTCACCCCTCCACTTT
TRBV9	.	TRBJ2-7	many	CASSPTFTTYEQYF	TGTGCCAGCAGCCCGACCTTTACCACCTACGAGCAGTACTTC
TRBV9	.	TRBJ1-1	.	CASSVAGPNTEAFF	TGTGCCAGCAGCGTAGCTGGGCCGAACACTGAAGCTTTCTTT
TRBV30	TRBD1	TRBJ1-1	many	CAWSFSDRDTEAFF	TGTGCCTGGAGCTTTTCGGACAGGGACACTGAAGCTTTCTTT
TRBV3-1	.	TRBJ1-2	many	CASSQGSYTF	TGTGCCAGCAGCCAAGGGTCCTACACCTTC
TRBV3-1	.	TRBJ2-5	many	CASSPIAGETQYF	TGTGCCAGCAGCCCCATAGCTGGGGAGACCCAGTACTTC
TRBV18	.	TRBJ2-1	.	CASSLLLATESF	TGTGCCAGCTCACTCCTACTAGCAACGGAAAGCTTC
TRBV30	.	TRBJ2-1	.	CAWSRGLAERGEQFF	TGTGCCTGGAGCCGGGGGCTAGCGGAGAGGGGTGAGCAGTTCTTC
TRBV10-3	TRBD2	TRBJ2-3	few	CAIRPGLAGDTQYF	TGTGCCATCAGGCCGGGACTAGCGGGCGATACGCAGTATTTT
TRBV27	TRBD2	TRBJ2-3	.	CASSFLREITDTQYF	TGTGCCAGCAGTTTTTTGCGGGAGATCACAGATACGCAGTATTTT
TRBV7-8	TRBD2	TRBJ2-5	many	CASSLVETSGGETQYF	TGTGCCAGCAGCTTAGTCGAGACTAGCGGGGGAGAGACCCAGTACTTC
TRBV12-3/TRBV12-4	.	TRBJ1-2	many	CASSLALRTADYGYTF	TGTGCCAGCAGTTTAGCGCTGCGGACAGCCGACTATGGCTACACCTTC
TRBV7-8	TRBD1	TRBJ1-1	many	CASSSLTGGPNTEAFF	TGTGCCAGCAGCTCGTTGACAGGGGGCCCGAACACTGAAGCTTTCTTT
TRBV3-1	TRBD2	TRBJ2-3	.	CASSQAGLARTDTQYF	TGTGCCAGCAGCCAAGCCGGACTAGCGCGCACAGATACGCAGTATTTT
TRBV27	.	TRBJ2-2	many	CASSWALLTGELFF	TGTGCCAGCAGTTGGGCGCTGCTCACCGGGGAGCTGTTTTTT
TRBV27	TRBD2	TRBJ2-1	many	CASSSSSGRAYNEQFF	TGTGCCAGCAGTTCCTCGAGCGGGAGGGCCTACAATGAGCAGTTCTTC
TRBV6-1	TRBD1	TRBJ2-1	few	CASDTGTGGHEQFF	TGTGCCAGTGACACCGGGACAGGGGGCCATGAGCAGTTCTTC
TRBV7-3	TRBD1	TRBJ2-2	few	CASSSGTGGSFRTGELFF	TGTGCCAGCAGCTCCGGGACAGGGGGGTCTTTTAGGACCGGGGAGCTGTTTTTT
TRBV3-1	.	TRBJ1-1	few	CASSHKVPNTEAFF	TGTGCCAGCAGTCACAAGGTCCCGAACACTGAAGCTTTCTTT
TRBV2	.	TRBJ2-3	.	CASSGGRGDTQYF	TGTGCCAGCAGTGGAGGTAGAGGAGATACGCAGTATTTT
TRBV12-3/TRBV12-4	.	TRBJ2-6	many	CASSWRSGANVLTF	TGTGCCAGCAGTTGGCGTTCTGGGGCCAACGTCCTGACTTTC
TRBV19	.	TRBJ1-1	many	CASRGVNPNTEAFF	TGTGCCAGTAGGGGGGTGAATCCGAACACTGAAGCTTTCTTT
TRBV20-1	TRBD2	TRBJ2-3	many	CSAGRGLAGGGGTDTQYF	TGCAGTGCTGGACGGGGACTAGCGGGAGGGGGGGGCACAGATACGCAGTATTTT
TRBV2	TRBD1	TRBJ1-5	many	CASSEQGEGSSQPQHF	TGTGCCAGCAGTGAACAGGGGGAAGGCAGCAGTCAGCCCCAGCATTTT
TRBV5-4	TRBD1	TRBJ1-1	few	CASSSRTGWYGTEAFF	TGTGCCAGCAGCTCTAGGACAGGGTGGTATGGCACTGAAGCTTTCTTT
TRBV15	TRBD1	TRBJ1-6	many	CATSATGGVNSPLHF	TGTGCCACCAGCGCTACAGGGGGGGTGAATTCACCCCTCCACTTT
TRBV29-1	.	TRBJ1-2	.	CSVEDPGNYGYTF	TGCAGCGTTGAAGATCCTGGGAACTATGGCTACACCTTC
TRBV27	.	TRBJ2-1	many	CASSIRNTWLQFF	TGTGCCAGCAGTATACGGAACACCTGGTTGCAGTTCTTC
TRBV27	TRBD2	TRBJ2-1	few	CASSFSPLLAGGPSTFF	TGTGCCAGCAGTTTCTCCCCTCTACTAGCGGGAGGACCTAGTACGTTCTTC
TRBV5-4	.	TRBJ2-1	many	CASSADASSYNEQFF	TGTGCCAGCAGCGCGGACGCGAGCTCCTACAATGAGCAGTTCTTC
TRBV6-5	.	TRBJ2-3	.	CASSYSSSTDTQYF	TGTGCCAGCAGTTATAGTTCTAGCACAGATACGCAGTATTTT
TRBV11-2	TRBD2	TRBJ2-2	once	CASSSGLAGVGEELFF	TGTGCCAGCAGCTCGGGACTAGCGGGAGTTGGCGAGGAGCTGTTTTTT
TRBV27	.	TRBJ1-1	many	CASRLVDLGTEAFF	TGTGCCAGCAGACTGGTCGACCTAGGCACTGAAGCTTTCTTT
TRBV19	TRBD1	TRBJ1-1	.	CATESPGGWYEAFF	TGTGCCACCGAAAGCCCAGGGGGCTGGTATGAAGCTTTCTTT
TRBV28	.	TRBJ2-7	many	CASSLDSYEQYF	TGTGCCAGCAGTTTAGACAGCTACGAGCAGTACTTC
TRBV20-1	.	TRBJ2-2	few	CSARVKGLNTGELFF	TGCAGTGCTAGAGTGAAAGGCCTTAACACCGGGGAGCTGTTTTTT
TRBV20-1	.	TRBJ1-5	many	CSARVRHIGNQPQHF	TGCAGTGCTAGGGTTCGGCATATCGGCAATCAGCCCCAGCATTTT
TRBV27	.	TRBJ2-1	many	CASTLSLAGSYNEQFF	TGTGCCAGCACCCTTTCCCTAGCCGGGTCCTACAATGAGCAGTTCTTC
TRBV10-3	.	TRBJ1-1	many	CAISDDRDYEAFF	TGTGCCATCAGTGATGATAGGGACTATGAAGCTTTCTTT
TRBV5-1	.	TRBJ2-1	many	CASSSYQARHSYNEQFF	TGCGCCAGCAGCTCATATCAAGCGCGCCACTCCTACAATGAGCAGTTCTTC
TRBV2	.	TRBJ1-2	many	CASSEDRDYGYTF	TGTGCCAGCAGTGAAGACAGGGACTATGGCTACACCTTC
TRBV29-1	TRBD2	TRBJ2-3	many	CSAGLAVTDTQYF	TGCAGCGCGGGACTAGCGGTCACAGATACGCAGTATTTT
TRBV9	.	TRBJ2-5	.	CASSVDPGLGAQYF	TGTGCCAGCAGCGTAGATCCAGGGCTAGGGGCCCAGTACTTC